This TCR beta chain was recovered during a study of T cell responses to AZD1222 COVID-19 vaccine. Germline values: CDR1 MGHRA, CDR2 YSYEKL. Trimming took 1 base from V and 8 from J, leaving 14 bases between them. This CDR3 spans 15 amino acids. Study findings and constraints: Repertoires in all cases were sampled only once the peak T cell response had passed.

The data were produced by immunoSEQ multiplex PCR, yet TCRdb's version contains in-frame clones alone and is incomplete. The sample has approximately 49,000 clones, approximately 80% seen once. Points on this clone: The antigen remains unidentified.

The chain carries TRBV4-1 and TRBJ1-4; D remains ambiguous. The receptor was isolated from an adult in good health. The input for sequencing was peripheral blood, taken on day 0 of MenACWY control vaccination. CDR3 loop: CASSQAQEVREKLFF. In DNA form, the CDR3 reads TGCGCCAGCAGCCAAGCGCAGGAAGTGCGGGAAAAACTGTTTTTT.